Reported below is one T cell receptor (beta chain). The CDR3 is 12 amino acids. Germline values: CDR1 MGHDK, CDR2 SYGVNS. Between the trimmed V and J ends, which lost 5 bases and 3 bases, there was a span of 7 bases. This sample stems from a study of technical replicates of blood from a few donors. Only in-frame clones appear in the TCRdb table, and some are missing; sequencing was by immunoSEQ multiplex PCR. The table lists 50,000 to 65,000 clones, under 90% of them singletons. This TCR was recovered from a human donor in good health. Some clones in this sample may be carry-over from other donors' samples. The gene calls are TRBV25-1 and TRBJ1-1; a possible D gene is TRBD1 (5 bases). Input material: PBMCs. The CDR3 sequence: CASSRGYTEAFF. CDR3 nucleotides: TGTGCCAGCAGTCGGGGGTACACTGAAGCTTTCTTT.